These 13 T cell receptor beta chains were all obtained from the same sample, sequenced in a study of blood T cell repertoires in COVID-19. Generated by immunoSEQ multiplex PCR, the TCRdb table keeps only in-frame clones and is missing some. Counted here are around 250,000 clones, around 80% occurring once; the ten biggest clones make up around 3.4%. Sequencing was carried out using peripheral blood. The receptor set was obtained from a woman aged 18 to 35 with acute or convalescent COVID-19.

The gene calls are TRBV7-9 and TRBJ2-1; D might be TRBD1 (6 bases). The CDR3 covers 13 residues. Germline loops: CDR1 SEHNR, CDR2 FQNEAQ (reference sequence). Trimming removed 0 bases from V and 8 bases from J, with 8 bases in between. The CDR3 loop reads CASSLASGDEQFF. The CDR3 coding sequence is TGTGCCAGCAGCTTAGCCTCAGGGGATGAGCAGTTCTTC.

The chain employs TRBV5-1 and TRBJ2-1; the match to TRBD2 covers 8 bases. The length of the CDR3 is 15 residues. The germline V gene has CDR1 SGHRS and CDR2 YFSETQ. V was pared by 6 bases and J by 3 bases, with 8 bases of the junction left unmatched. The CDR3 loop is CASNTLAGFYNEQFF. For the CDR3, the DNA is TGCGCCAGCAACACCCTAGCGGGCTTCTACAATGAGCAGTTCTTC.

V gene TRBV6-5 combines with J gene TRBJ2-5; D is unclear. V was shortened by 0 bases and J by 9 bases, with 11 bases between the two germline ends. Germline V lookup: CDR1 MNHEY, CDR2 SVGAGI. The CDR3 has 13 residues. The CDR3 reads CASSYSTNSPQYF. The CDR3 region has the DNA TGTGCCAGCAGTTACTCGACCAATAGCCCCCAGTACTTC.

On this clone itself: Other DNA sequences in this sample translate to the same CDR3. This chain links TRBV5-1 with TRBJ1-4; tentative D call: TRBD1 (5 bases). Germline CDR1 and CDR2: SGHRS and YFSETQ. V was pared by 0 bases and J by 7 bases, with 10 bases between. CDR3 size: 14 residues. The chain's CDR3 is CASSLVGGGEKLFF. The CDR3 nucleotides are TGCGCCAGCAGCTTGGTTGGGGGAGGTGAAAAACTGTTTTTT.

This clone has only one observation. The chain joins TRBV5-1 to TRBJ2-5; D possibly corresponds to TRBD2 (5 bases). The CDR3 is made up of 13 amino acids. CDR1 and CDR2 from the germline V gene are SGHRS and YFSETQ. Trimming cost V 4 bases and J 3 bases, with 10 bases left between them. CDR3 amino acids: CASSRTGKETQYF. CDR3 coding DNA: TGCGCCAGCAGCCGGACTGGAAAAGAGACCCAGTACTTC. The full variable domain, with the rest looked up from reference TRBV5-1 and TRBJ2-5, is KAGVTQTPRYLIKTRGQQVTLSCSPISGHRSVSWYQQTPGQGLQFLFEYFSETQRNKGNFPGRFSGRQFSNSRSEMNVSTLELGDSALYLCASSRTGKETQYFGPGTRLLVL.

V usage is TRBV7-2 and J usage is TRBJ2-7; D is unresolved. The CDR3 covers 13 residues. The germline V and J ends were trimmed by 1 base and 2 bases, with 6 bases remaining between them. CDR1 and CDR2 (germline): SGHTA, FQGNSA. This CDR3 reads CASSLGRTYEQYF. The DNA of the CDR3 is TGTGCCAGCAGCTTAGGCAGAACCTACGAGCAGTACTTC.

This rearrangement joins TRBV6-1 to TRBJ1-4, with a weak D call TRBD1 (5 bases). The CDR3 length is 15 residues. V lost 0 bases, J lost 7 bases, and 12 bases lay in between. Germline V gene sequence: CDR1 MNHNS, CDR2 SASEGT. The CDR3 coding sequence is TGTGCCAGCAGTGAAGCGCTCGGGGGAGGTGAAAAACTGTTTTTT. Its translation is CASSEALGGGEKLFF.

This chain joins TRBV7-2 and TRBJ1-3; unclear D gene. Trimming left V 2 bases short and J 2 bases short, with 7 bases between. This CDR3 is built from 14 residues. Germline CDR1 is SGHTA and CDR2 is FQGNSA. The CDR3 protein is CASSLSVTGNTIYF. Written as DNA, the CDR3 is TGTGCCAGCAGCTTATCAGTTACTGGAAACACCATATATTTT. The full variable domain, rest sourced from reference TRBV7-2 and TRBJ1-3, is GAGVSQSPSNKVTEKGKDVELRCDPISGHTALYWYRQSLGQGLEFLIYFQGNSAPDKSGLPSDRFSAERTGGSVSTLTIQRTQQEDSAVYLCASSLSVTGNTIYFGEGSWLTVV.

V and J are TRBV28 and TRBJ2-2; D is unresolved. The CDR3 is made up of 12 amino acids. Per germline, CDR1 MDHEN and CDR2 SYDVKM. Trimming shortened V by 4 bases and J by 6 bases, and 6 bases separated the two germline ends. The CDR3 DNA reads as TGTGCCAGCAGTTCTCCTCCCGGGGAGCTGTTTTTT. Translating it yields CASSSPPGELFF.

CDR3 loop: CASRQGLSSYGYTF. The DNA of the CDR3 is TGTGCCAGCAGACAAGGACTTAGTAGCTATGGCTACACCTTC. The V and J genes are TRBV2 and TRBJ1-2; D call uncertain. CDR1 is SNHLY and CDR2 is FYNNEI in the germline V gene. V lost 6 bases and J 4 bases, leaving 15 bases between the germline ends. This CDR3 is built from 14 residues. Variable domain in full (rest from reference TRBV2 and TRBJ1-2): EPEVTQTPSHQVTQMGQEVILRCVPISNHLYFYWYRQILGQKVEFLVSFYNNEISEKSEIFDDQFSVERPDGSNFTLKIRSTKLEDSAMYFCASRQGLSSYGYTFGSGTRLTVV.

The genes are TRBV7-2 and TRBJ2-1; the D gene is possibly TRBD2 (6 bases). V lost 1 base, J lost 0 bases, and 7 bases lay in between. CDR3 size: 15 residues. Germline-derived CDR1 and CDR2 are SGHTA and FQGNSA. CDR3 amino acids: CASSLELASYNEQFF. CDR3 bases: TGTGCCAGCAGCTTAGAACTAGCCTCCTACAATGAGCAGTTCTTC.

CDR3 sequence (DNA): TGCGCCAGCAGCGAGAACACAGGGAGCACTGAAGCTTTCTTT. It is translated as CASSENTGSTEAFF. This chain joins TRBV5-1 and TRBJ1-1, with D perhaps TRBD1 (6 bases). This CDR3 has 14 residues. CDR1 is SGHRS, CDR2 YFSETQ, per germline. Trimming removed 4 bases at V and 4 bases at J, with 14 bases between.

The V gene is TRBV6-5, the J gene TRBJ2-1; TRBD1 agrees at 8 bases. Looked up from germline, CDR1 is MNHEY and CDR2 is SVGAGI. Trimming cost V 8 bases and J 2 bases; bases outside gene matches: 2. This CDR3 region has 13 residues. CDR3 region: CASRQGPYNEQFF. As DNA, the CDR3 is TGTGCCAGCCGACAGGGGCCCTACAATGAGCAGTTCTTC.